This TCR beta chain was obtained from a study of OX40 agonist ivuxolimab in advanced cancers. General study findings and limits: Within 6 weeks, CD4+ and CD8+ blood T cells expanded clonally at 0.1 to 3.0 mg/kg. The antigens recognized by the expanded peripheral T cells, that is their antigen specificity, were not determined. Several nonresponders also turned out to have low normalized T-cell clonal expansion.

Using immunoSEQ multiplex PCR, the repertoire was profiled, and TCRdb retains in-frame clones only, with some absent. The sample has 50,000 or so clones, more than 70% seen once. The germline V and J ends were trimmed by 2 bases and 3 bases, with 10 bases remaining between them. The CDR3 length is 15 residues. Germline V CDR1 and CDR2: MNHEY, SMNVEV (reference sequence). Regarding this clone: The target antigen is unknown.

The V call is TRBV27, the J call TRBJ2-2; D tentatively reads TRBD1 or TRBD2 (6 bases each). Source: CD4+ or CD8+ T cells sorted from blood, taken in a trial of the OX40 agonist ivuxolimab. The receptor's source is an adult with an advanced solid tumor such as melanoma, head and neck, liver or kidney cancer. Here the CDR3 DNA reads TGTGCCAGCAGTTTACGGGGGCGGGACACCGGGGAGCTGTTTTTT. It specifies CASSLRGRDTGELFF.